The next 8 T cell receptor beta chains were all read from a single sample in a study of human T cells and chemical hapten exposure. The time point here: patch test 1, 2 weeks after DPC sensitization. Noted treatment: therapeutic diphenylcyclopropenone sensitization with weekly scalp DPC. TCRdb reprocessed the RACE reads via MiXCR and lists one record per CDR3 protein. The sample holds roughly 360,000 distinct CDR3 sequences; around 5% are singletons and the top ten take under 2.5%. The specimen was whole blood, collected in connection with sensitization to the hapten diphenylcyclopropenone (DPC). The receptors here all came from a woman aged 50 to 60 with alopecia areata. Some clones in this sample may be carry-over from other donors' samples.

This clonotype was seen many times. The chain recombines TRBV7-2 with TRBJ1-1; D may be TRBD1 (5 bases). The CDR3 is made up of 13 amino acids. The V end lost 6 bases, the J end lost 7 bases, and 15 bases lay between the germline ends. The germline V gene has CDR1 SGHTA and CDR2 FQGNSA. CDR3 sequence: CASSSRQRVEAFF. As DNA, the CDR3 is TGTGCCAGCAGTTCCAGACAGCGAGTTGAAGCTTTCTTT.

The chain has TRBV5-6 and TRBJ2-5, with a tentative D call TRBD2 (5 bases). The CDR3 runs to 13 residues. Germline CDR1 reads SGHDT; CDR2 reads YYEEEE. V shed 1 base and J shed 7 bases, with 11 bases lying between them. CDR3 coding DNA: TGTGCCAGCAGCTTGACAGCGGCAGGGACCCAGTACTTC. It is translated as CASSLTAAGTQYF.

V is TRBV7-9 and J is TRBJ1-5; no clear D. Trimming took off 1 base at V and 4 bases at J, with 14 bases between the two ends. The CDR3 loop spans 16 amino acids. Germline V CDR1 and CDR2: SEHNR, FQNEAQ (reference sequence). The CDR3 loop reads CASSLGVGGQNQPQHF. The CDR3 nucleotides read TGTGCCAGCAGCTTAGGTGTCGGAGGGCAAAATCAGCCCCAGCATTTT.

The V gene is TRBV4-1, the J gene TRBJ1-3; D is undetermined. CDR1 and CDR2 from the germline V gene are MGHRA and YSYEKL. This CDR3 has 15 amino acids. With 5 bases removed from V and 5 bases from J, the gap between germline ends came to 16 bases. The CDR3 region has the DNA TGCGCCAGCAGCTATCGATCGGGGAGCCGAAACACCATATATTTT. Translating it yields CASSYRSGSRNTIYF.

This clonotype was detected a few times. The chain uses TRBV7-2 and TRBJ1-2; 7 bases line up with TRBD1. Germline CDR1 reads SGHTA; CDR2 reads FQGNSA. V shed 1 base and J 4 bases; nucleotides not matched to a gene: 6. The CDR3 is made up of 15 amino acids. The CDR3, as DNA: TGTGCCAGCAGCTTAGGACAGGGCTTTATCTATGGCTACACCTTC. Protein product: CASSLGQGFIYGYTF.

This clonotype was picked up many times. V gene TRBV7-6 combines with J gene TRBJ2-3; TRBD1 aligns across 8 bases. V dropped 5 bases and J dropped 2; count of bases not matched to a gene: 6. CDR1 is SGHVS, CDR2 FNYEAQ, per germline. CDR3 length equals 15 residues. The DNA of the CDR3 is TGTGCCAGCAGCACAGGACAGGGAGTCACAGATACGCAGTATTTT. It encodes CASSTGQGVTDTQYF. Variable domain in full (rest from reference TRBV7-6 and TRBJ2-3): GAGVSQSPRYKVTKRGQDVALRCDPISGHVSLYWYRQALGQGPEFLTYFNYEAQQDKSGLPNDRFSAERPEGSISTLTIQRTEQRDSAMYRCASSTGQGVTDTQYFGPGTRLTVL.

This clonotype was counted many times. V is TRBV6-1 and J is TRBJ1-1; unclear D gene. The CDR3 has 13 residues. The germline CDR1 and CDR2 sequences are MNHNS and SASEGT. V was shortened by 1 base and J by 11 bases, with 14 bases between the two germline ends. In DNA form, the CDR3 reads TGTGCCAGCAGTGAAGTTGTCCGGGATCGGGCTTTCTTT. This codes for CASSEVVRDRAFF.

The CDR3 reads CASSEAVNLPGSGYTF. In nucleotides, the CDR3 is TGTGCCAGCAGTGAAGCCGTCAATCTACCAGGGAGTGGCTACACCTTC. The chain links TRBV6-1 to TRBJ1-2; a possible D gene is TRBD1 (5 bases). This CDR3 contains 16 residues. CDR1 is MNHNS and CDR2 is SASEGT in the germline V gene. With 0 bases removed from V and 7 bases from J, the gap between germline ends came to 18 bases.